This passage covers 12 T cell receptor beta chains from one sample sequenced in a study of sequential checkpoint blockade in melanoma. Documented treatment: randomized to nivolumab then ipilimumab (arm A) or the reverse (arm B). Produced via immunoSEQ multiplex PCR; TCRdb's table is partial and in-frame only. The sample carries around 35,000 clones, more than 25% recorded once. This sample comprised tumor tissue (inferred from file names), obtained from a patient given nivolumab and ipilimumab in sequence. All receptors come from a human donor with melanoma.

The gene calls are TRBV11-3 and TRBJ1-1; 9 bases match TRBD1. The CDR3 sequence is 17 residues long. V lost 6 bases, J lost 1 base, and 12 bases stayed unmatched. Germline V gene lookup returns CDR1 SGHNT and CDR2 YENEEA. The CDR3 region is CASRPNRDRAKNTEAFF. In DNA form, the CDR3 reads TGTGCCAGCAGACCTAACCGGGACAGGGCAAAGAACACTGAAGCTTTCTTT. Full variable domain (rest looked up from reference TRBV11-3 and TRBJ1-1): EAGVVQSPRYKIIEKKQPVAFWCNPISGHNTLYWYLQNLGQGPELLIRYENEEAVDDSQLPKDRFSAERLKGVDSTLKIQPAELGDSAVYLCASRPNRDRAKNTEAFFGQGTRLTVV.

This clone occurred a few times. At one boundary the junction diverges from the germline segment, which might be a read error. The chain has TRBV6-8 and TRBJ1-4; 7 positions agree with TRBD1. CDR3 length equals 12 residues. CDR1 is MNHGY, CDR2 SAAAGT, per germline. Here the CDR3 reads CAISGQASGLFF. For the CDR3, the DNA is TGTGCCATCAGTGGACAGGCTTCAGGACTGTTTTTT.

The V gene is TRBV6-8, the J gene TRBJ2-5, with D tentatively TRBD2 (5 bases). The germline V gene encodes CDR1 MNHGY and CDR2 SAAAGT. With 4 bases removed from V and 5 bases from J, the gap between germline ends came to 17 bases. The CDR3 consists of 15 residues. The CDR3 is CASSLLATLEETQYF. In DNA form, the CDR3 reads TGTGCCAGCAGTTTGCTAGCCACCTTGGAGGAGACCCAGTACTTC.

The chain uses TRBV28 and TRBJ2-6, with D uncertain. The CDR3 has 12 residues. The V end was cut by 7 bases, the J end by 4 bases, with 5 bases between. Germline loops: CDR1 MDHEN, CDR2 SYDVKM. In nucleotides, the CDR3 is TGTGCCAGCAAGGACGGGGCCAACGTCCTGACTTTC. It is translated as CASKDGANVLTF.

The chain combines TRBV11-3 with TRBJ1-1; no clear D. The germline V and J ends were trimmed by 3 bases and 4 bases, with 15 bases remaining between them. The CDR3 has 15 amino acids. Germline loops: CDR1 SGHNT, CDR2 YENEEA. The CDR3 region has the DNA TGTGCCAGCAGCTTCAGTACGCGGGGTGGCACTGAAGCTTTCTTT. Amino acid sequence: CASSFSTRGGTEAFF.

The chain is built from TRBV19 and TRBJ1-1; D perhaps matches TRBD1 (5 bases). The CDR3 spans 13 residues. V lost 5 bases, J lost 5 bases, and 12 bases lay in between. Germline values: CDR1 LNHDA, CDR2 SQIVND (reference sequence). The CDR3 sequence is CASSVGGVTEAFF. CDR3 DNA sequence: TGTGCCAGTAGTGTGGGGGGAGTGACTGAAGCTTTCTTT.

The chain uses TRBV5-1 and TRBJ2-3, with D possibly TRBD2 on 5 matching bases. The CDR3 contains 14 residues. The germline gives CDR1 SGHRS, CDR2 YFSETQ. V lost 0 bases and J 2 bases, leaving 7 bases between the germline ends. The CDR3 DNA reads TGCGCCAGCAGCTTGGGAGCGGTCACAGATACGCAGTATTTT. Residues: CASSLGAVTDTQYF.

The rearrangement uses TRBV5-1 and TRBJ2-1; the match to TRBD2 covers 8 bases. The trim removed 5 bases at V and 0 bases at J, leaving 4 bases unmatched. The CDR3 is made up of 15 amino acids. In germline, CDR1 is SGHRS, CDR2 YFSETQ. In DNA, the CDR3 is TGCGCCAGCAGTATAAGCGGGAGCTCCTACAATGAGCAGTTCTTC. It encodes CASSISGSSYNEQFF.

The chain recombines TRBV11-3 with TRBJ1-1, with D perhaps matching TRBD1 (5 bases). This CDR3 region has 15 residues. V shed 1 base and J shed 0 bases, with 9 bases lying between them. CDR1 and CDR2 (germline): SGHNT, YENEEA. The CDR3 DNA sequence: TGTGCCAGCAGCTTAGGGGGCAGGGTGAACACTGAAGCTTTCTTT. Translated: CASSLGGRVNTEAFF.

CDR3 nucleotides: TGTGCCAGCAGCTTGACTAGCGGGAGCACAGATACGCAGTATTTT. Translated, it gives CASSLTSGSTDTQYF. The rearrangement links TRBV7-5 to TRBJ2-3; TRBD2, the D gene given by the table, was not confirmed from the DNA. TRBV7-5 is termed a pseudogene. The CDR3 contains 15 residues.

This chain connects TRBV19 to TRBJ2-1; D may be TRBD2 (5 bases). Trimming removed 3 bases from V and 9 bases from J, with 15 bases in between. In germline, CDR1 is LNHDA, CDR2 SQIVND (reference sequence). The CDR3 is 14 amino acids. The chain's CDR3 is CASSILTDAGEQFF. DNA for the CDR3: TGTGCCAGTAGTATTCTAACAGATGCGGGTGAGCAGTTCTTC.

This clone was counted only a few times. V gene TRBV10-3 combines with J gene TRBJ2-7; D may be TRBD2 (5 bases). The germline gives CDR1 ENHRY, CDR2 SYGVKD. This CDR3 region has 15 residues. Trimming cost V 5 bases and J 3 bases, with 17 bases left between them. The CDR3 is CAISPGIVINYEQYF. The CDR3 nucleotides are TGTGCCATCAGTCCGGGAATAGTGATAAACTACGAGCAGTACTTC.